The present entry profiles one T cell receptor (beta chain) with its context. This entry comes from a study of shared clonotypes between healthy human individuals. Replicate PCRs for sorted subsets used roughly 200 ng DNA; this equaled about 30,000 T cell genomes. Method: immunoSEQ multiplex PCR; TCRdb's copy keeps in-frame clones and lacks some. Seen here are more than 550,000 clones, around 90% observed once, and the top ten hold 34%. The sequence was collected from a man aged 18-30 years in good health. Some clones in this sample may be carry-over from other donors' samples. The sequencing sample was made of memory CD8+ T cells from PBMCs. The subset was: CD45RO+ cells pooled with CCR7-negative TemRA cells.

CDR3 sequence: CASSLSEGAVYEQYF. In nucleotides, the CDR3 is TGTGCCAGCAGTTTATCAGAGGGGGCGGTTTACGAGCAGTACTTC. This chain joins TRBV27 and TRBJ2-7; 7 bases match TRBD1. The CDR3 loop spans 15 amino acids. Germline V CDR1 and CDR2: MNHEY, SMNVEV (reference sequence). With 0 bases clipped from V and 4 bases from J, the junction kept 6 bases outside the gene matches.